This TCR beta chain comes out of a study of blood T cell repertoires in COVID-19. Study context: In each case, the material was cDNA or gDNA derived from T cells, B-cell-depleted T cells, or PBMCs.

Per the germline V gene, CDR1 is SEHNR and CDR2 is FQNEAQ (reference sequence). The V segment lost 6 bases and the J segment 4 bases; nucleotides outside the gene matches: 9. This CDR3 spans 14 amino acids. Original data processing: Nucleated cell counts were estimated from reference gene primer amplification. The repertoire was sequenced with immunoSEQ multiplex PCR; TCRdb's copy has only in-frame clones and lacks some. V, J and clone size reflect that table, while D and trimming were determined from the DNA. The sample lists about 120,000 clones; over 70% were seen once. The sequenced material came from peripheral blood. The TCR comes from a man aged 65 to 85 with acute or convalescent COVID-19. The J gene is TRBJ2-7, the V gene TRBV7-9, with 7 bases aligning to TRBD2. CDR3 DNA: TGTGCCAGCAGTGACGGGCGGGAGAAATACGAGCAGTACTTC. Translated: CASSDGREKYEQYF. The whole variable domain, filled in from reference TRBV7-9 and TRBJ2-7, reads DTGVSQNPRHKITKRGQNVTFRCDPISEHNRLYWYRQTLGQGPEFLTYFQNEAQLEKSRLLSDRFSAERPKGSFSTLEIQRTEQGDSAMYLCASSDGREKYEQYFGPGTRLTVT.